The following is a TCR beta chain sequence with its context. Antigen: not known. Primers used in a second PCR of roughly 6 to 12 cycles were a sample-barcoded 5' primer and a J-beta primer mix. Every individual sample yielded 2.5 million or more paired-end reads (each containing CDR3). MiXCR, applied by TCRdb to the 5' RACE reads, yields one record per CDR3 protein. The sample includes hundreds of thousands of distinct CDR3 sequences, roughly 41% of them seen just once. The sample is drawn from a study of blood T cells in healthy people across ages. The germline V and J ends were trimmed by 0 bases and 7 bases, with 21 bases remaining between them. The CDR3 runs to 16 residues. CDR1 and CDR2 from the germline V gene are DFQATT and SNEGSKA (reference sequence). Study results and caveats: Greater diversity and more naive CD4+ cells were seen in long-lived donors than in aged donors. Per million T cells, the diversity of TCR beta decreased roughly linearly as age advanced.

Input material: blood. The chain links TRBV20-1 to TRBJ1-2; possible D gene TRBD1, 6 bases. The TCR originated in an elderly man in good health. The CDR3 region is CSARDVQGTVVTGYTF. The CDR3 DNA reads TGCAGTGCTAGAGATGTCCAGGGGACGGTAGTTACTGGCTACACCTTC.